The source of this TCR beta chain is a study of vaccination effects on CD4 cells after COVID-19. Details on this clone: Its target is unknown.

The data were produced by immunoSEQ multiplex PCR, yet TCRdb's version contains in-frame clones alone and is incomplete. The data hold 70,000 or so clones, with under 80% observed a single time. Before any sequencing was done, the ViraFEST assay used viral peptide pools to expand antigen-specific CD4+ T cells. It was after 10 days of culture that CD4+ T cells were isolated. No vaccinee had earlier SARS-CoV-2 infection, and nucleocapsid antibodies were negative. They grew some 1.9 million PBMC in each well, adding 10 IU/ml IL-2 and around 10 ug/ml peptides. The sequence was obtained from a human donor who received a COVID-19 vaccine. The sequenced sample was CD4+ T cells from PBMCs cultured with SARS-CoV-2 spike peptides, obtained before COVID-19 vaccination.

The DNA of the CDR3 is TGTGCCAGCTCACGGCTGGGCCAAGGGGAGACCCAGTACTTC. Translation: CASSRLGQGETQYF. The genes are TRBV18 and TRBJ2-5; D remains ambiguous. Trimming took off 4 bases at V and 5 bases at J, with 14 bases between the two ends. Per germline, CDR1 KGHSH and CDR2 LQKENI. The CDR3 has 14 amino acids.